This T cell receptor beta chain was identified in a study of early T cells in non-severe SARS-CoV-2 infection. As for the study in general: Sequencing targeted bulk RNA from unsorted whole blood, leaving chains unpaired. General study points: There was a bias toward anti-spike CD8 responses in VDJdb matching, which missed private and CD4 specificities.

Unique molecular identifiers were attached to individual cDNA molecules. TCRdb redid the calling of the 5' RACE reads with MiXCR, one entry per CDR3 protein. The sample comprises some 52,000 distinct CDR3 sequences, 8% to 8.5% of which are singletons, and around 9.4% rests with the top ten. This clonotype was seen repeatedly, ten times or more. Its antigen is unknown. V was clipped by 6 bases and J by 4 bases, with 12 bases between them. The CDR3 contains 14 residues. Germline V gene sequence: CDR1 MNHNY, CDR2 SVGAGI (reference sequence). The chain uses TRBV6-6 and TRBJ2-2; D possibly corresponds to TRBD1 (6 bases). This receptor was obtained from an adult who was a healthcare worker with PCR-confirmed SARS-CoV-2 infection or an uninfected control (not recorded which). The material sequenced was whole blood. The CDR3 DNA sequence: TGTGCCAGCAGGGACCTGACAGGCACCGGGGAGCTGTTTTTT. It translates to CASRDLTGTGELFF.